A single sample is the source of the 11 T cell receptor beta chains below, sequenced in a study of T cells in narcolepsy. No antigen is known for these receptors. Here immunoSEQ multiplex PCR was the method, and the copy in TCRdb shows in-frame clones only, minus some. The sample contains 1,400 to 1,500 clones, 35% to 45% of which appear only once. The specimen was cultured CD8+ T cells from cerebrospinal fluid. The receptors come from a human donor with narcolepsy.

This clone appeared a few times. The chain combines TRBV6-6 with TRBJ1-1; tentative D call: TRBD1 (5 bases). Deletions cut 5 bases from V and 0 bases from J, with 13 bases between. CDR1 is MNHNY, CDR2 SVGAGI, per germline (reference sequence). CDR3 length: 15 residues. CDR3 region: CASSRTPQLNTEAFF. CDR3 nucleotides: TGTGCCAGCAGTCGGACACCCCAACTGAACACTGAAGCTTTCTTT.

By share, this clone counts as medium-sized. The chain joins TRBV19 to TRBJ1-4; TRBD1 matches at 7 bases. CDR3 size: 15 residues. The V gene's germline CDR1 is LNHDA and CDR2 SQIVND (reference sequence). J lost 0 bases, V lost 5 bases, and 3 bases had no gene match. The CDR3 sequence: CASSRGTATNEKLFF. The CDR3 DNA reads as TGTGCCAGTAGTCGCGGGACAGCAACTAATGAAAAACTGTTTTTT.

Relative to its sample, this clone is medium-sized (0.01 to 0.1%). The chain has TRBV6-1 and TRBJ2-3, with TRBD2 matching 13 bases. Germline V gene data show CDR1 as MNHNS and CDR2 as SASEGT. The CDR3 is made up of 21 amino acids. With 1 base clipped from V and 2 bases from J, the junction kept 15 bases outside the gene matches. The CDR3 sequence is CASSEVGGTSGDLVLTDTQYF. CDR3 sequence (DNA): TGTGCCAGCAGTGAAGTAGGGGGGACTAGCGGGGACCTAGTCCTCACAGATACGCAGTATTTT.

The CDR3 is CASSLAGRYYGYTF. The CDR3, as DNA: TGTGCCAGCAGCTTAGCGGGGCGGTACTATGGCTACACCTTC. The V call is TRBV7-6, the J call TRBJ1-2, with a possible D match to TRBD1 (5 bases). Trimming pared 0 bases from V and 3 bases from J, leaving 8 bases between. The length of the CDR3 is 14 residues. CDR1 and CDR2 from the germline V gene are SGHVS and FNYEAQ.

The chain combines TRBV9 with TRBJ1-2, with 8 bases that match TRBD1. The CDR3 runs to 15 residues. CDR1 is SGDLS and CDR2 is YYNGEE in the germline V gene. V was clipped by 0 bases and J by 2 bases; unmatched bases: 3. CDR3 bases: TGTGCCAGCAGCGTAGAAAGGACAGGGAACTATGGCTACACCTTC. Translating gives CASSVERTGNYGYTF.

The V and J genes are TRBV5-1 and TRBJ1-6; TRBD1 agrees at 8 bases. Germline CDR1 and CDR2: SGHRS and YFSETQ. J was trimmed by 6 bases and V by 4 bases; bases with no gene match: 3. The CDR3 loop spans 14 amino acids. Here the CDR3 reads CASSRTGSNSPLHF. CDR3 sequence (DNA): TGCGCCAGCAGCCGGACAGGGAGTAATTCACCCCTCCACTTT.

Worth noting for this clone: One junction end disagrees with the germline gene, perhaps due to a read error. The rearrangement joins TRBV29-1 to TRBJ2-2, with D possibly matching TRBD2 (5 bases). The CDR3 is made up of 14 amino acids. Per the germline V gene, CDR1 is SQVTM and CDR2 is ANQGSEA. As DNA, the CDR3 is TGCAGCGTTGAAGGGCAGATGAACACCGGGGATCTGTTTTTT. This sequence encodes CSVEGQMNTGDLFF.

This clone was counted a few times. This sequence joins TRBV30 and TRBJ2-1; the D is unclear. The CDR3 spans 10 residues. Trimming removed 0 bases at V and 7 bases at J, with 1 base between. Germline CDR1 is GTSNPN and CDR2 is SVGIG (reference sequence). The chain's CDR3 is CAWSVNEQFF. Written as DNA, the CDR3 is TGTGCCTGGAGTGTTAATGAGCAGTTCTTC. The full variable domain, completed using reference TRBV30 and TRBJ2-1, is SQTIHQWPATLVQPVGSPLSLECTVEGTSNPNLYWYRQAAGRGLQLLFYSVGIGQISSEVPQNLSASRPQDRQFILSSKKLLLSDSGFYLCAWSVNEQFFGPGTRLTVL.

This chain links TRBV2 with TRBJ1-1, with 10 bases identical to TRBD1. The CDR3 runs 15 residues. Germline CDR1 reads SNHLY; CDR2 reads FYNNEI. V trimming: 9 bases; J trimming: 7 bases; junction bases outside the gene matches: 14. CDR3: CAREGTGTGVNEAFF. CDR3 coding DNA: TGTGCCAGGGAAGGAACCGGGACAGGGGTTAATGAAGCTTTCTTT.

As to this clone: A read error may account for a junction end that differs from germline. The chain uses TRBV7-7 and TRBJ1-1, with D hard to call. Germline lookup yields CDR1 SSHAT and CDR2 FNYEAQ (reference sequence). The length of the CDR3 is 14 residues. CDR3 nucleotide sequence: TGCGCCAGCAGCCCCGTTTACGGTGACACTGAAGCTTTCTTT. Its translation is CASSPVYGDTEAFF.

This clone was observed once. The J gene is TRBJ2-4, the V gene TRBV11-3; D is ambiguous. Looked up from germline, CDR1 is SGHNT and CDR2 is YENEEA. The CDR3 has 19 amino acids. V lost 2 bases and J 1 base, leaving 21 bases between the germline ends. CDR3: CASSLTLMGFFRAKNIQYF. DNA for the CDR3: TGTGCCAGCAGCTTAACCCTGATGGGGTTCTTTCGGGCCAAAAACATTCAGTACTTC.